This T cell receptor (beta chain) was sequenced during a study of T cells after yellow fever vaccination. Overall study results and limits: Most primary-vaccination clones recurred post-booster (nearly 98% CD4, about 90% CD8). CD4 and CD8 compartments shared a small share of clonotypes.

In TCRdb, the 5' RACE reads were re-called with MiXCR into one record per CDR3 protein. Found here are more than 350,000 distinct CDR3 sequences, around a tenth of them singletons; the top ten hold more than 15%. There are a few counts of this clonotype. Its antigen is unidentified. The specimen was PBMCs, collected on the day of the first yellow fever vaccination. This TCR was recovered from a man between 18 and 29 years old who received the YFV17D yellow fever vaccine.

The CDR3 loop is CASSFGGTVDQPQHF. The CDR3 nucleotides read TGTGCCAGCAGTTTTGGGGGGACAGTAGATCAGCCCCAGCATTTT. V is TRBV12-3 or TRBV12-4 and J is TRBJ1-5; 7 bases match TRBD1. The CDR3 loop spans 15 amino acids. J lost 5 bases, V lost 3 bases, and 7 bases had no gene match.